One sample yielded the 21 T cell receptor beta chains listed below, sequenced in a study of T cell responses to AZD1222 COVID-19 vaccine. This table comes from immunoSEQ multiplex PCR, and its TCRdb copy is limited to in-frame clones, with some not included. The sample holds around 150,000 clones; approximately 80% are singletons and the top ten take approximately 4%. The sample was peripheral blood, taken on day 0 of AZD1222 vaccination. The origin of the receptors is an adult in good health.

CDR3 sequence (DNA): TGTGCCACCAGCAGGGGGGAGGTGGCTGAAGCTTTCTTT. Its protein is CATSRGEVAEAFF. This rearrangement joins TRBV15 to TRBJ1-1; the D gene is possibly TRBD1 (5 bases). Germline V gene lookup returns CDR1 LNHNV and CDR2 YYDKDF (reference sequence). V lost 3 bases and J 6 bases, leaving 11 bases between the germline ends. This CDR3 contains 13 residues. The whole variable domain, filled in from reference TRBV15 and TRBJ1-1, reads DAMVIQNPRYQVTQFGKPVTLSCSQTLNHNVMYWYQQKSSQAPKLLFHYYDKDFNNEADTPDNFQSRRPNTSFCFLDIRSPGLGDTAMYLCATSRGEVAEAFFGQGTRLTVV.

The chain recombines TRBV2 with TRBJ2-2; unclear D gene. Germline CDR1 SNHLY, CDR2 FYNNEI. V lost 7 bases and J 2 bases, leaving 11 bases between the germline ends. This CDR3 has 14 amino acids. The CDR3: CASIQDRNTGELFF. For the CDR3, the DNA is TGTGCCAGCATCCAGGACCGAAACACCGGGGAGCTGTTTTTT.

This chain uses TRBV4-2 with TRBJ2-7, with D possibly being TRBD2 (5 bases). CDR1 is LGHNA, CDR2 YNFKEQ, per germline. Trimming removed 4 bases at V and 5 bases at J, with 12 bases between. This CDR3 region has 13 residues. Here the CDR3 DNA reads TGTGCCAGCAGCCGGAGGACGGCGGACGAGCAGTACTTC. Protein sequence: CASSRRTADEQYF.

The V and J genes are TRBV11-2 and TRBJ1-4; 9 nucleotides match TRBD1. CDR3 length: 17 residues. The V and J ends lost 3 bases and 8 bases, in that order; junction bases with no gene match: 13. CDR1 and CDR2 (germline): SGHAT, FQNNGV. CDR3 sequence reads: CASSFRPPGTGYEKLFF. Written as DNA, the CDR3 is TGTGCCAGCAGCTTCCGACCCCCCGGGACAGGGTACGAAAAACTGTTTTTT.

The chain links TRBV18 to TRBJ1-3; D gene unclear. Trimming took 4 bases from V and 3 from J, leaving 4 bases between them. This CDR3 contains 12 residues. The germline CDR1 and CDR2 sequences are KGHSH and LQKENI. The CDR3 loop is CASSRVGNTIYF. The CDR3 coding sequence is TGTGCCAGCTCACGAGTTGGAAACACCATATATTTT.

The chain is built from TRBV6-6 and TRBJ2-5; D might be TRBD1 or TRBD2, each matching 5 bases. Germline-derived CDR1 and CDR2 are MNHNY and SVGAGI (reference sequence). V was pared by 3 bases and J by 5 bases, with 13 bases between. The CDR3 covers 14 residues. CDR3: CASSYMGDGETQYF. The CDR3 coding sequence is TGTGCCAGCAGTTATATGGGGGACGGGGAGACCCAGTACTTC.

The chain has TRBV29-1 and TRBJ2-7; weak D call: TRBD1 (6 bases). The CDR3 runs 13 residues. The germline V gene encodes CDR1 SQVTM and CDR2 ANQGSEA. Trimming removed 6 bases from V and 2 bases from J, with 14 bases in between. The CDR3 nucleotides are TGCAGCGTGAGGGACACCTACCCCTACGAGCAGTACTTC. Encoded protein: CSVRDTYPYEQYF.

This clone was seen just once. At the DNA level, this CDR3 is encoded by other sequences in the same sample as well. The V and J genes are TRBV28 and TRBJ1-1; tentatively, D is TRBD1 (6 bases). From germline, CDR1 is MDHEN and CDR2 SYDVKM. Trimming took 4 bases from V and 1 from J, leaving 10 bases between them. The CDR3 loop spans 14 amino acids. The CDR3 coding sequence is TGTGCCAGCAGTTCTACAGGGTGGAACACTGAAGCTTTCTTT. Its translation is CASSSTGWNTEAFF.

The chain links TRBV28 to TRBJ1-6, with 11 bases matching TRBD1. CDR3 size: 16 residues. V dropped 3 bases and J dropped 9; count of bases not matched to a gene: 7. The germline gives CDR1 MDHEN, CDR2 SYDVKM. The CDR3 sequence: CASSLAGTGGFSPLHF. The CDR3 DNA follows: TGTGCCAGCAGTTTGGCCGGGACAGGGGGTTTTTCACCCCTCCACTTT.

V usage is TRBV19 and J usage is TRBJ2-6, with unresolved D. Trimming removed 3 bases from V and 2 bases from J, with 5 bases in between. Germline CDR1 and CDR2: LNHDA and SQIVND (reference sequence). The CDR3 spans 14 residues. CDR3 sequence: CASSIGAGANVLTF. As DNA, the CDR3 is TGTGCCAGTAGTATCGGCGCTGGGGCCAACGTCCTGACTTTC. The full variable domain, with the rest looked up from reference TRBV19 and TRBJ2-6, is DGGITQSPKYLFRKEGQNVTLSCEQNLNHDAMYWYRQDPGQGLRLIYYSQIVNDFQKGDIAEGYSVSREKKESFPLTVTSAQKNPTAFYLCASSIGAGANVLTFGAGSRLTVL.

Points on this clone: At one of its ends the junction is not consistent with the germline gene, which may arise from a read error. The rearrangement joins TRBV5-1 to TRBJ1-1; D not resolved. Germline V gene sequence: CDR1 SGHRS, CDR2 YFSETQ. The CDR3 totals 11 residues. CDR3 sequence (DNA): TGCGCCAGCAGCTTGGGGGCGGCCAGGCTCTTT. This encodes CASSLGAARLF.

V and J are TRBV5-6 and TRBJ1-2; D perhaps matches TRBD1 (5 bases). The germline V gene has CDR1 SGHDT and CDR2 YYEEEE. Trimming shortened V by 4 bases and J by 8 bases, and 18 bases separated the two germline ends. The CDR3 consists of 14 residues. CDR3 nucleotides: TGTGCCAGCAGCCAGGACGTTGGCCAGGGAGGCTACACCTTC. Translated, it gives CASSQDVGQGGYTF.

This chain uses TRBV15 with TRBJ1-2, with TRBD1 matching 9 bases. Per germline, CDR1 LNHNV and CDR2 YYDKDF (reference sequence). The CDR3 extends over 15 amino acids. V was pared by 1 base and J by 4 bases, with 4 bases of the junction left unmatched. The DNA of the CDR3 is TGTGCCACCAGCAGAGCGGACAGGGGTGGCTATGGCTACACCTTC. Translated: CATSRADRGGYGYTF.

The V call is TRBV6-6, the J call TRBJ2-1; 7 nucleotides line up with TRBD2. The germline gives CDR1 MNHNY, CDR2 SVGAGI (reference sequence). Germline trimming cut 2 bases from V and 5 bases from J; bases unmatched to any gene: 9. There are 16 residues in the CDR3. CDR3 amino acids: CASSYPLGGGNNEQFF. CDR3 nucleotides: TGTGCCAGCAGTTACCCCCTGGGCGGGGGAAACAATGAGCAGTTCTTC.

V is TRBV28 and J is TRBJ2-7; weak D call: TRBD1 (6 bases). The CDR3 length is 18 residues. The germline CDR1 and CDR2 sequences are MDHEN and SYDVKM. V was shortened by 5 bases and J by 2 bases, with 25 bases between the two germline ends. CDR3 in amino acids: CASSPRTEQSIHPYEQYF. The CDR3 DNA is TGTGCCAGCAGTCCCCGGACAGAGCAATCTATACATCCCTACGAGCAGTACTTC.

The chain is built from TRBV6-2 or TRBV6-3 and TRBJ1-1; the D gene is possibly TRBD1 (5 bases). Trimming removed 2 bases from V and 0 bases from J, with 22 bases in between. This CDR3 spans 19 amino acids. Germline V lookup: CDR1 MNHEY, CDR2 SVGEGT. CDR3 sequence: CASSYTPSGRGSMNTEAFF. The CDR3 nucleotides read TGTGCCAGCAGTTACACTCCTTCGGGTCGGGGCAGCATGAACACTGAAGCTTTCTTT.

This clone came up once. The chain has TRBV30 and TRBJ1-5; 9 positions agree with TRBD1. The CDR3 consists of 16 residues. Germline CDR1 is GTSNPN and CDR2 is SVGIG (reference sequence). The junction had 8 bases not matched to a gene; V was cut back by 4 bases and J by 1 base. The CDR3 protein is CAWTGQGMLSNQPQHF. DNA for the CDR3: TGTGCCTGGACCGGACAGGGGATGTTGAGCAATCAGCCCCAGCATTTT.

The chain carries TRBV19 and TRBJ1-2; tentatively, D is TRBD1 (5 bases). CDR1 LNHDA and CDR2 SQIVND come from the germline V gene (reference sequence). Trimming took 5 bases from V and 8 from J, leaving 15 bases between them. The CDR3 is 13 residues long. In nucleotides, the CDR3 is TGTGCCAGTAGTCAGGTAGGGGTCGGCGGCTACACCTTC. This codes for CASSQVGVGGYTF.

The rearrangement links TRBV7-3 to TRBJ2-2, with D hard to call. Trimming removed 1 base at V and 4 bases at J, with 4 bases between. This CDR3 contains 13 residues. Germline V lookup: CDR1 SGHTA, CDR2 FQGTGA. CDR3 loop: CASSLRRTGELFF. For the CDR3, the DNA is TGTGCCAGCAGCTTAAGGCGCACCGGGGAGCTGTTTTTT.

V gene TRBV14 combines with J gene TRBJ1-1, with a weak D call TRBD1 (5 bases). The CDR3 length is 14 residues. The V and J ends lost 2 bases and 5 bases respectively, with 12 bases between them. CDR1 SGHDN and CDR2 FVKESK come from the germline V gene. CDR3 sequence (DNA): TGTGCCAGCAGCCAATTCCAGGGTGCAACTGAAGCTTTCTTT. It encodes CASSQFQGATEAFF.

This chain joins TRBV28 and TRBJ2-7; 7 nucleotides agree with TRBD1. The V and J ends lost 5 bases and 7 bases, in that order; junction bases with no gene match: 14. The germline V gene has CDR1 MDHEN and CDR2 SYDVKM. The CDR3 is 15 residues long. CDR3 protein: CASSMRGRLLGEQYF. CDR3 sequence (DNA): TGTGCCAGCAGTATGAGGGGGCGTCTCCTGGGGGAGCAGTACTTC.